The 8 T cell receptor beta chains listed next were all sequenced from one sample in a study of blood T cell repertoires in COVID-19. The method was immunoSEQ multiplex PCR; TCRdb's version includes in-frame clones alone and lacks a portion of them. The sample shows 62,000 or so clones, 75% to 90% of them seen only once. Sequencing was performed on peripheral blood. The receptor source for this set is a man over 45 with acute or convalescent COVID-19.

The chain recombines TRBV2 with TRBJ2-7, with TRBD1 identical over 7 bases. From germline, CDR1 is SNHLY and CDR2 FYNNEI. Losses at the gene ends were 7 bases for V and 5 bases for J; bases not matched to a gene: 8. The CDR3 loop spans 13 amino acids. CDR3 region: CASMMDRMNEQYV. The CDR3 DNA is TGTGCCAGCATGATGGACAGGATGAACGAGCAGTACGTC.

This chain uses TRBV28 with TRBJ2-1; 8 bases fit TRBD1. V gave up 8 bases and J gave up 4 bases; unmatched junction bases: 10. The CDR3 is 15 amino acids. Germline V CDR1 and CDR2: MDHEN, SYDVKM. In nucleotides, the CDR3 is TGTGCCAGCTTGGCGCAGGGGGCGCGATACAATGAGCAGTTCTTC. This translates into CASLAQGARYNEQFF.

CDR3 in amino acids: CASSPTGSPLHF. The CDR3 DNA is TGTGCCAGCAGTCCCACCGGGTCACCCCTCCACTTT. The chain is built from TRBV25-1 and TRBJ1-6; D not certain. Germline CDR1 reads MGHDK; CDR2 reads SYGVNS. This CDR3 is 12 amino acids long. Trimming removed 5 bases from V and 10 bases from J, with 9 bases in between.

The chain has TRBV28 and TRBJ1-1; no clear D. Germline CDR1 MDHEN, CDR2 SYDVKM. The CDR3 runs 12 residues. V was shortened by 6 bases and J by 8 bases, with 13 bases between the two germline ends. CDR3 residues: CASSRWEAEAFF. CDR3 nucleotides: TGTGCCAGCAGCCGGTGGGAGGCGGAAGCTTTCTTT.

The chain links TRBV3-1 (or the pseudogene TRBV3-2) to TRBJ1-1; 7 nucleotides align to TRBD1. This CDR3 has 13 amino acids. Trimming removed 5 bases from V and 3 bases from J; junction bases left unmatched: 3. CDR1 and CDR2 from the germline V gene are LGHDT and YNNKEL (reference sequence). The CDR3 is CASSNRGYTEAFF. CDR3 DNA sequence: TGTGCCAGCAGCAACAGGGGATACACTGAAGCTTTCTTT.

The rearrangement uses TRBV3-1 (or the pseudogene TRBV3-2) and TRBJ2-1; D possibly corresponds to TRBD1 (5 bases). CDR1 and CDR2 (germline): LGHDT, YNNKEL (reference sequence). Trimming shortened V by 2 bases and J by 0 bases, and 8 bases separated the two germline ends. This CDR3 contains 15 residues. CDR3 coding DNA: TGTGCCAGCAGCCAACAGGGTTCCTCCTACAATGAGCAGTTCTTC. Translating it yields CASSQQGSSYNEQFF.

This clone was recorded once. V and J are TRBV5-1 and TRBJ1-2; TRBD1 agrees at 10 bases. V gave up 4 bases and J gave up 7 bases; unmatched junction bases: 7. Germline CDR1 is SGHRS and CDR2 is YFSETQ. The CDR3 is 14 residues long. The DNA of the CDR3 is TGCGCCAGCAGCCAAGGGACAGGGGAAGGTGGCTACACCTTC. Protein sequence: CASSQGTGEGGYTF. The complete variable domain, with remaining parts taken from reference TRBV5-1 and TRBJ1-2, reads KAGVTQTPRYLIKTRGQQVTLSCSPISGHRSVSWYQQTPGQGLQFLFEYFSETQRNKGNFPGRFSGRQFSNSRSEMNVSTLELGDSALYLCASSQGTGEGGYTFGSGTRLTVV.

The chain uses TRBV7-6 and TRBJ1-3; maybe TRBD1 (5 bases). Germline CDR1 is SGHVS and CDR2 is FNYEAQ. V lost 5 bases, J lost 4 bases, and 18 bases lay in between. The CDR3 totals 16 residues. The CDR3, as DNA: TGTGCCAGCAGCCTAAGGGGCGCAGGGAAAGGAAACACCATATATTTT. Protein: CASSLRGAGKGNTIYF.